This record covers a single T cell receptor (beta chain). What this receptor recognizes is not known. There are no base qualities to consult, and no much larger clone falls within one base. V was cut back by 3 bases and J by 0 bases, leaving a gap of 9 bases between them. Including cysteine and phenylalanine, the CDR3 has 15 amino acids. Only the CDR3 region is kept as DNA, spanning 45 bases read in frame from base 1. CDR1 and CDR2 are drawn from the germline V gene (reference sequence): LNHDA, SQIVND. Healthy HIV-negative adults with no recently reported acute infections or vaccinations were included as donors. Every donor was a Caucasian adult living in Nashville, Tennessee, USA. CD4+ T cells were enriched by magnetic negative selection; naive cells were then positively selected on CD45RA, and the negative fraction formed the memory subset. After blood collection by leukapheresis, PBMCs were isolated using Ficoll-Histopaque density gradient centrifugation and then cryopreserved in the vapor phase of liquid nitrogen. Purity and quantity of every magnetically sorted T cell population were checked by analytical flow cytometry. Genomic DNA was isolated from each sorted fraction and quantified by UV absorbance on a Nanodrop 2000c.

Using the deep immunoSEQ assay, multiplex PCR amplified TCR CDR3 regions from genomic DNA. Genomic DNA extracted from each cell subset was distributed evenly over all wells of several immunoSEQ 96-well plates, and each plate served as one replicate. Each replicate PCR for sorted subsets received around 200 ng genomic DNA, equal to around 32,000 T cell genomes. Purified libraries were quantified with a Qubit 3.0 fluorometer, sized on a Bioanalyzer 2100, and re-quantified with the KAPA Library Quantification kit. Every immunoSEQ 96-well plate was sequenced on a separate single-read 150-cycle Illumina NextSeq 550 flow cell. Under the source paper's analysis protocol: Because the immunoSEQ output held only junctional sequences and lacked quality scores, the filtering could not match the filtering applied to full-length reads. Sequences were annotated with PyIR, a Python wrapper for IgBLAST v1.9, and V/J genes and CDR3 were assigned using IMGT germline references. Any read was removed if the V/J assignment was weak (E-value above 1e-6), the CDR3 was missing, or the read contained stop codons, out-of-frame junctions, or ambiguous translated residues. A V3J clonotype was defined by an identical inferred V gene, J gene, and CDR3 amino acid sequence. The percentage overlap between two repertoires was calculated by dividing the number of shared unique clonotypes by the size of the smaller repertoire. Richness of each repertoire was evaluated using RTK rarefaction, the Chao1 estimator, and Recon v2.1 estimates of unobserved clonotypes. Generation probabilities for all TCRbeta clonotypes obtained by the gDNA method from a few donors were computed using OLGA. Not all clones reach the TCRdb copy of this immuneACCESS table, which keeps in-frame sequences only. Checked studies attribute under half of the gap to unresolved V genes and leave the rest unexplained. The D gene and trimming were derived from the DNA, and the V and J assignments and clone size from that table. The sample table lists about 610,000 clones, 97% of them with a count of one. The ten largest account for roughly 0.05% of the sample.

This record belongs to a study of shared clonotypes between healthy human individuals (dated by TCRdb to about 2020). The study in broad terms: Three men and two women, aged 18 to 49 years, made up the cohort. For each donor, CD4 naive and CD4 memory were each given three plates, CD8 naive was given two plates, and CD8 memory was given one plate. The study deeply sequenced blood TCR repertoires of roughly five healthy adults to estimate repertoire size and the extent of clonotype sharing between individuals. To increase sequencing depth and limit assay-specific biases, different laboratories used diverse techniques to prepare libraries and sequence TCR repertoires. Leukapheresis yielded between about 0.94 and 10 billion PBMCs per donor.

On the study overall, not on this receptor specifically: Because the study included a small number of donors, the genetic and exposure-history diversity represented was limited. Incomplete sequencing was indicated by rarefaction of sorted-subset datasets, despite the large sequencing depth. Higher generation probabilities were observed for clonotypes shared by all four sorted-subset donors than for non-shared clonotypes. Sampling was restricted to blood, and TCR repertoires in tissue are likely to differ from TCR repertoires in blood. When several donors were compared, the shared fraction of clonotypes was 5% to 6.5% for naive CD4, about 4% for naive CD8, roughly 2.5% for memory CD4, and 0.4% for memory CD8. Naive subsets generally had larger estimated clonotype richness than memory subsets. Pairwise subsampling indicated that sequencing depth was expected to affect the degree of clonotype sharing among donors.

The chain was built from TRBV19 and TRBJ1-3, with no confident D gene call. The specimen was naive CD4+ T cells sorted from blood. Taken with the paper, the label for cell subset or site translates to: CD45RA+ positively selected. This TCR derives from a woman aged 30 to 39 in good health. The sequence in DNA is TGTGCCAGTAGTATCCCCGGGGTCTCTGGAAACACCATATATTTT. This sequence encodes CASSIPGVSGNTIYF.